The source of this T cell receptor beta chain is a study of neoadjuvant anti-PD-1 for oral cavity cancer. Findings and caveats of the study: TCR analyses covered only a few patients per response group.

Produced via immunoSEQ multiplex PCR; TCRdb's table is partial and in-frame only. The repertoire holds under 85,000 clones, with more than 80% as singletons. From germline, CDR1 is GTSNPN and CDR2 SVGIG (reference sequence). V was pared by 6 bases and J by 1 base, with 15 bases between. The CDR3 is 15 residues long. Concerning this clone: Its cognate antigen is unknown.

No culture or expansion preceded analysis of these blood cells. This rearrangement joins TRBV30 to TRBJ2-2, with D possibly being TRBD1 (6 bases). The receptor was derived from a person aged 40-85 years with oral cavity squamous cell carcinoma. Source: PBMCs, taken before nivolumab (anti-PD-1) treatment. DNA of the CDR3: TGTGCCTGCCCAGAGCAGGGGTTGAACACCGGGGAGCTGTTTTTT. The encoded protein is CACPEQGLNTGELFF.